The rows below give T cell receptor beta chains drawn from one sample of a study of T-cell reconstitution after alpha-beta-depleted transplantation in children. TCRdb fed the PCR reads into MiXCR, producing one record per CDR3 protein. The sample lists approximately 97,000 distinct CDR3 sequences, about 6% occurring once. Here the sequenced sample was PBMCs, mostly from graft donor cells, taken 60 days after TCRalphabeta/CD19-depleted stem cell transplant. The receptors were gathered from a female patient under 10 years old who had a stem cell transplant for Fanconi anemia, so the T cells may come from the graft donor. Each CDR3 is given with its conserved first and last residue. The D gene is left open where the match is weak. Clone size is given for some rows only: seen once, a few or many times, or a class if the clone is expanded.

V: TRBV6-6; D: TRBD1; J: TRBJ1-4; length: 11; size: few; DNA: TGTGCCAGCAAAGGACAGGACGGCGCGTTTTTT; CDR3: CASKGQDGAFF
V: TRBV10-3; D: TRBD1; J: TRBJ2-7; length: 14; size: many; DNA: TGTGCCATCAGCGTCAGGGGGCTAGACTACGAGCAGTACTTC; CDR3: CAISVRGLDYEQYF
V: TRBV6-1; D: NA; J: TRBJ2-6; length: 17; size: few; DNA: TGTGCCAGCAGCAAAGGGCCTCGGGGGCTCGGGGCCAACGTCCTGACTTTC; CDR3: CASSKGPRGLGANVLTF
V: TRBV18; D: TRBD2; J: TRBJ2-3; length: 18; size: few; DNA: TGTGCCAGCTCACCAATGGCGGGAGGGCTGCGGGACACAGATACGCAGTATTTT; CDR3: CASSPMAGGLRDTDTQYF
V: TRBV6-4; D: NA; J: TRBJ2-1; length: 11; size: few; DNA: TGTGCCAGCAGTGAACCTTATGAGCAGTTCTTC; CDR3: CASSEPYEQFF
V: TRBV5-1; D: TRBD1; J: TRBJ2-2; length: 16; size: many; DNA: TGCGCCAGCAGCTCACCGGGACAGCCGAACACCGGGGAGCTGTTTTTT; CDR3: CASSSPGQPNTGELFF
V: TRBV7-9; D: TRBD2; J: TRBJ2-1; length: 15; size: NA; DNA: TGTGCCAGCAGCTTAGGGGCCCGGGAGGTCGCTGAGCAGTTCTTC; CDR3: CASSLGAREVAEQFF
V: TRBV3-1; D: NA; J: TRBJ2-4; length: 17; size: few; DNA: TGTGCCAGCAGCCAAGCACCGGCAGGAGTAGCCAAAAACATTCAGTACTTC; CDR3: CASSQAPAGVAKNIQYF
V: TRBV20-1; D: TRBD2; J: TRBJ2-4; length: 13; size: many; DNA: TGCAGTGCTAGAGTGGGGGGGACTAACATTCAGTACTTC; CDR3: CSARVGGTNIQYF
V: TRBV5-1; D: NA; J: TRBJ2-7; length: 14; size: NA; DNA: TGCGCCAGCAGCTTAGCCAGTAGCTCCTACGAGCAGTACTTC; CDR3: CASSLASSSYEQYF
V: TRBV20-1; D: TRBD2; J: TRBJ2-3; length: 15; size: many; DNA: TGCAGTGCCCTAAAGCGGGGGGGTTTCACAGATACGCAGTATTTT; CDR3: CSALKRGGFTDTQYF
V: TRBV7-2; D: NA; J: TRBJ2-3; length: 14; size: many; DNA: TGTGCCAGCAGCCCAGTCTCAGGTTCAGATACGCAGTATTTT; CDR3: CASSPVSGSDTQYF
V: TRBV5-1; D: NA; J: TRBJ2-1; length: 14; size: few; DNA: TGCGCCAGCAGCTTGGGGCTAGGTAAGAATGAGCAGTTCTTC; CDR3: CASSLGLGKNEQFF
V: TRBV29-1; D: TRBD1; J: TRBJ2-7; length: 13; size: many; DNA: TGCAGCGTCCGACAGGGGAGAGGGTACGAGCAGTACTTC; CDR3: CSVRQGRGYEQYF
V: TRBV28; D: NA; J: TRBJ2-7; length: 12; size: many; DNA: TGTGCCAGCGGACCCCAAAGGGACGAGCAGTACTTC; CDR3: CASGPQRDEQYF
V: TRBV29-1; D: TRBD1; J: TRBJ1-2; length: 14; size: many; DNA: TGCAGCGTGAATATACAGGGGAGTAGCTATGGCTACACCTTC; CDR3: CSVNIQGSSYGYTF
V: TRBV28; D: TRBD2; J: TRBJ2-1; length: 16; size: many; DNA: TGTGCCAGCAGTTTATTGGCCCGGACTAGGAACAATGAGCAGTTCTTC; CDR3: CASSLLARTRNNEQFF
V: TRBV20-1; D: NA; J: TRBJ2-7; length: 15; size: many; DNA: TGCAGTGCTAGAGAGAGGGAACACAACTCCTACGAGCAGTACTTC; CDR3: CSAREREHNSYEQYF
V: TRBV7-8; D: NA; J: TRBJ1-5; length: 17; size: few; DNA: TGTGCCAGCAGCTTACGGACGGAACTCGATAGCAATCAGCCCCAGCATTTT; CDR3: CASSLRTELDSNQPQHF
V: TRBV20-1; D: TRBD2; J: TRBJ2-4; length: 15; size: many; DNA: TGCAGTGCTAGACCGACTAGCGGGAGCGGTGGCATTCAGTACTTC; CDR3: CSARPTSGSGGIQYF
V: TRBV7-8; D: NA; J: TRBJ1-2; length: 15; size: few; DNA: TGTGCCAGCAGCGCAGGGGCTACTATGGGCTATGGCTACACCTTC; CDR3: CASSAGATMGYGYTF
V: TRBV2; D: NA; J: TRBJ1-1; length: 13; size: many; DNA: TGTGCCAGCATGTCAGAGATGAACACTGAAGCTTTCTTT; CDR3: CASMSEMNTEAFF
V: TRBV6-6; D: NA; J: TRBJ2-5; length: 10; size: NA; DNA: TGTTCCAGCAGCTCAGAGACCCAGTACTTC; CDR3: CSSSSETQYF
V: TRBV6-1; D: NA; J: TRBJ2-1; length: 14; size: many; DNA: TGTGCCAGCAGTGAAAGGACCGAGTACAATGAGCAGTTCTTC; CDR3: CASSERTEYNEQFF
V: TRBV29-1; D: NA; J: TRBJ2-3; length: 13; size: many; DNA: TGCAGCGTTTGCACGATGAGCACAGATACGCAGTATTTT; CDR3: CSVCTMSTDTQYF
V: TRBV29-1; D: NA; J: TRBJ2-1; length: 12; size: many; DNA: TGCAGCGTTCCAACCGACTACAATGAGCAGTTCTTC; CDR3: CSVPTDYNEQFF
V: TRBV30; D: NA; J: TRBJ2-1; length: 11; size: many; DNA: TGTGCCTGGGGCATCCCGGGACCACAGTTCTTC; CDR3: CAWGIPGPQFF
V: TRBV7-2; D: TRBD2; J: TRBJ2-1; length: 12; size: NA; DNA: TGTGCCAGCAGCTTGGGTCGGACTAGCCAGTTCTTC; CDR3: CASSLGRTSQFF
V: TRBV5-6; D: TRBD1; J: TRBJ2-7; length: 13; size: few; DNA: TGTGCCAGCAGCTTGGCGGGGACAGGGAAGCAGTACTTC; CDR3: CASSLAGTGKQYF
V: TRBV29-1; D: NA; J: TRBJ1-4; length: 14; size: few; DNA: TGCAGCGTCCGCCAAGGACAGATTAATGAAAAACTGTTTTTT; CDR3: CSVRQGQINEKLFF
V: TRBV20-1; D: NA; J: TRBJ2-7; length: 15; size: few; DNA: TGCAGTGCTAGAGATTGGGAAAGGGCTGCCTACGAGCAGTACTTC; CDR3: CSARDWERAAYEQYF
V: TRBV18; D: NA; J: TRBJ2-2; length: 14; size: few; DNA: TGTGCCAGCTCACCGGACAGAGGCACCGGGGAGCTGTTTTTT; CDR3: CASSPDRGTGELFF
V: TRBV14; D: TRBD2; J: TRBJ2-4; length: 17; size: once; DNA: TGTGCCAGCAGCCCCTGGACTAGCGGGAGTGGTGGAAACATTCAGTACTTC; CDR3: CASSPWTSGSGGNIQYF
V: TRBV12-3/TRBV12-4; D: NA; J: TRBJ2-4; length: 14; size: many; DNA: TGTGCCAGCAGTTTATCTCTAGCCAAAAACATTCAGTACTTC; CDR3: CASSLSLAKNIQYF
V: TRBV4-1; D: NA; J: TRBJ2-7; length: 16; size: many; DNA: TGCGCCAGCAGCCAAGATTGGATGGCGGAGATCTACGAGCAGTACTTC; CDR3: CASSQDWMAEIYEQYF
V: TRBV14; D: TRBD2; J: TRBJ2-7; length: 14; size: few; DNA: TGTGCCAGCAGCCCTAGCGGGGCGTCCTACGAGCAGTACTTC; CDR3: CASSPSGASYEQYF
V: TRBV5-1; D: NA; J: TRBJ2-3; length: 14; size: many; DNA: TGCGCCAGCAGCTCGACCTGGGGGGCAGATACGCAGTATTTT; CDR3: CASSSTWGADTQYF
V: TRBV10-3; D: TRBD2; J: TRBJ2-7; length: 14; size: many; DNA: TGTGCCATCAGTGAAAGCGGGAGGGCCCACGAGCAGTACTTC; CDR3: CAISESGRAHEQYF
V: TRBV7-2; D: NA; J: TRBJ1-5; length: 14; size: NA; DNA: TGTGCCAGCAGCTTCGGGGGCGTCCTAAAGCCCCAGCATTTT; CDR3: CASSFGGVLKPQHF
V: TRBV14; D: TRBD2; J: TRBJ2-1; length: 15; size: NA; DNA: TGTGCCAGCAGCCACAGGGGACTAGCAAAAAATGAGCAGTTCTTC; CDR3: CASSHRGLAKNEQFF
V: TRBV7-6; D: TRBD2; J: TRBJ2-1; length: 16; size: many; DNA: TGTGCCAGCAGCCCCAGATCGACTAGCGGGGTTAGTGAGCAGTTCTTC; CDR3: CASSPRSTSGVSEQFF
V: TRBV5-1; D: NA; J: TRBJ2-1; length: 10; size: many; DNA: TGCGCCAGCTTCGACAATGAGCAGTTCTTC; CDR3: CASFDNEQFF
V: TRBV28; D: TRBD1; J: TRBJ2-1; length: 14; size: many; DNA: TGTGCCAGTCATGCCGGGACAGGGGTGTATGAGCAGTTCTTC; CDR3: CASHAGTGVYEQFF
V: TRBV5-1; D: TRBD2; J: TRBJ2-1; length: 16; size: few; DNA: TGCGCCAGCAGCTGGATCGAGCGGGGCCCTCTGAATGAGCAGTTCTTC; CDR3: CASSWIERGPLNEQFF
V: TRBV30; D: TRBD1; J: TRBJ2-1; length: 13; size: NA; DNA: TGTGCCTGGATCGGGACAGGGGGCGCGAAAGGGCTCTTC; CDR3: CAWIGTGGAKGLF
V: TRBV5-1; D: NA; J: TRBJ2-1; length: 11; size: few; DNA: TGCGCCCGACCCTACCATAATGAGCAGTTCTTC; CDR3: CARPYHNEQFF
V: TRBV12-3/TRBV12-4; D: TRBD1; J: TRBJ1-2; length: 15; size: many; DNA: TGTGCCAGCAGTTTAAGCTCCCGGGACAGGGTCGGCTACACCTTC; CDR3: CASSLSSRDRVGYTF
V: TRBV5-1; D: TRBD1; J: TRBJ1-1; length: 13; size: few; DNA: TGCGCCAGCAGCGTTGACAGGGGGACTGAAGCTTTCTTT; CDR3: CASSVDRGTEAFF
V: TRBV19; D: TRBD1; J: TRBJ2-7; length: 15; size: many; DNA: TGTGCCAGTAAGACAGGGCTCCCCTCTTCCTACGAGCAGTACTTC; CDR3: CASKTGLPSSYEQYF